This TCR beta chain was found in a study of cytomegalovirus exposure and HLA in healthy donors (dated 2017 in TCRdb). In terms of the full investigation: According to an earlier analysis of around 600 of the donors, about 179 million T cells yielded 117 million unique TCR beta sequences and 250 to 350 Gb of sequence data. Among 300 to 450 genotyped donors of the cohort, an average of around 240,000 unique TCR beta nucleotide sequences were sequenced per donor, roughly a sixth of them non-productive. Alongside the repertoire data, information on donor age, sex, ethnicity and CMV serostatus was compiled. In addition to the first cohort of approximately 650 subjects, a separate validation cohort of approximately 130 different subjects was used. To predict cytomegalovirus infection status, the study brought together high-throughput TCR immunosequencing, statistical association of individual TCRs with disease status, and machine learning. In a later genetic analysis, genome-wide SNP genotypes for about three fifths of the roughly 670 donors were used, and that subset was treated as a discovery cohort. Every repertoire in the discovery cohort had been generated on one and the same sequencing platform. To decide whether each TCR beta V gene segment behaved as functional or pseudogenic, an earlier analysis of nearly 600 of the donors relied on high-throughput TCR beta sequencing. An early release that covered about 600 HLA-typed donors contained approximately 300 gigabases of sequencing data and 85 million to 100 million unique TCR sequences. The T cell repertoires of 666 subjects were profiled by immunosequencing and related to cytomegalovirus serostatus. Both class I and class II loci were covered by HLA typing, at four-digit resolution. The aim of the study was to test whether cataloging public T cell receptors could identify signatures of past pathogen exposure. Four to six DR-DQ haplotypes were handled as single units for association and clustering, since linkage in the cohort was strong. Of the approximately 400 genotyped donors, approximately 83% fell in the genetic ancestry cluster associated with self-reported Caucasian donors. The later analysis used no new phenotypic data to find candidate immune exposures, relying instead on TCR beta sequences and their occurrence across donors. Typing coverage differed by locus: A, B, C, DRB1 and DQB1 were typed in roughly 629-630 donors, DQA1 in about 500, DPA1 in roughly 590, and DPB1 in 450 to 480. A later analysis re-analyzed previously published TCR beta repertoires from several hundred donors and added high-resolution HLA genotyping to study TCR occurrence patterns.

General study outcomes and caveats: Broadly in line with IMGT annotations, most TCR beta V segments showed up in productive rearrangements about 87% or about 30% of the time in an earlier analysis of 450 to 750 of the donors. A cluster of highly shared sequence variants was judged likely to be a technical artifact of the sequencing pipeline. For the cohort, immune exposure information was limited to CMV serostatus. Correlated functional status among segregating V segments might reflect linkage disequilibrium, but an unknown experimental factor could not be ruled out. The presence/absence analyses assumed that sequencing depth was roughly uniform across donors, and that assumption may not be true. At a false discovery rate of 0.05, a later analysis linked around 17,000 TCR beta sequences to specific HLA alleles. Most CMV-associated TCR beta chains appeared to be HLA-restricted in a later analysis, and the HLA associations seemed to be driven largely by CMV exposure. When HLA alleles, especially DR and DQ, strongly co-occurred, TCR associations were difficult to assign to individual alleles. In vitro tests confirmed that a few of the cytomegalovirus-associated TCR beta chains recognize cytomegalovirus antigens. In both the original and validation cohorts, the classifier was reported to diagnose cytomegalovirus status with high specificity and sensitivity. Compared with equally common non-associated chains, HLA-associated TCR beta chains in a later analysis were more clonally expanded and had lower generation probabilities. Only TCR beta chains were sequenced in this cohort, and the absence of alpha or paired-chain data limited detectable features. HLA typing was unavailable for some donors at each locus, so association tests used only the typed subset. In a later analysis, TCR association rates were found to vary across HLA loci, with the most associated TCRs seen for DRB1 alleles and the fewest for HLA-C alleles. In the study, some 160 TCR beta chains were listed as associated with cytomegalovirus. According to the authors, the approach could potentially be generalized to other disease states and immunological phenotypes. Because counts were too low, 15 to 20 rarely observed V segments, including chromosome 9 orphons, were excluded from the earlier analysis of some 590 of the donors. Compared with the roughly 670-donor mean, donors in an Asian-associated ancestry cluster had fewer N-insertions in productive TCRs, according to a later genetic analysis. A later genetic analysis associated a missense DCLRE1C variant with V-gene and J-gene trimming of TCR beta chains, and an independent cohort replicated the association. Most TCR sequences were seen in very few donors, while some public TCRs were found in many individuals. Several of the top co-occurrence clusters appeared to be linked to parvovirus B19, influenza, CMV and Epstein-Barr virus, according to a later analysis. A further reported finding was that TCR beta sequences accurately predicted the HLA-A and HLA-B alleles for most subjects in the first cohort.

The library was prepared using the immunoSEQ multiplex PCR assay. A mixture of 60 forward primers for TCR Vbeta segments and 13 reverse primers for TCR Jbeta segments was used in the multiplex PCR. Amplification of the CDR3 region of rearranged TCR beta genes was performed with a multiplex PCR assay on genomic DNA. The Illumina HiSeq System was used to sequence the amplified TCR beta libraries as 87-base-pair reads. From the authors' description of their analysis: A later analysis counted about 80 million unique TCR beta chains across the 700 or so repertoires, and some 11 million of these chains were shared by at least two donors. A nearest-neighbor algorithm error-corrected the raw reads and collapsed the reads into unique sequences, merging closely related sequences to remove PCR and sequencing errors. To assign V, D and J gene segments, CDR3 sequences were aligned to IMGT reference sequences. For a sequence to be retained, a match of at least six nucleotides was required to both a V gene segment and a J gene segment. A rearrangement counted as productive if the CDR3 had no stop codons and remained in frame with V and J, and every other rearrangement counted as non-productive. CDR3 was defined by IMGT convention, running from the second conserved V-encoded cysteine to the conserved J-encoded phenylalanine. The earlier analysis of around 640 of the donors excluded sequences that lacked an unambiguous match to a single V gene segment. An earlier analysis of roughly 590 of the donors called V segments functional above 56.7% productive rearrangements and segregating when the between-donor standard deviation exceeded 5%. A statistical classification framework was developed to diagnose cytomegalovirus status using the catalog of TCR beta chain sequences. In a later analysis, TCR nucleotide sequences were compared against IMGT/GENE-DB human TR gene sequences so that V and J genes could be assigned. Using the TCRdist pipeline, a later analysis assigned CDR3 sequences along with most-parsimonious VDJ recombination scenarios. A later analysis defined each TCR beta chain by its CDR3 amino acid sequence plus V-gene family, and excluded reads lacking a unique V-gene family. As a way to deal with suspected cross-contamination and a sequencing artifact, a later analysis dropped 450 to 600 nucleotide sequences that were highly shared and had low generation probability. For each public chain, a later analysis derived a clonal expansion index from normalized ranks of inferred template counts within each repertoire. A later analysis computed generation probabilities with a VDJ recombination model fitted to out-of-frame rearrangements, and checked the results against IGoR. Hypergeometric tests were used in a later analysis to score TCR-TCR, TCR-HLA and TCR-CMV co-occurrence, with a repertoire-size bias correction applied to the TCR pairs. In a later analysis, false discovery rates were estimated by permuting HLA or CMV assignments 20 times. A later analysis grouped co-occurring TCRs with DBSCAN, adding TCRdist sequence similarity when clustering within HLA-allele-positive subsets. Repertoires with fewer than 30,000 or more than 120,000 public chains were left out of co-occurrence clustering, as were about five repertoires with anomalous nucleotide sharing. Not all clones reach the TCRdb copy of this immuneACCESS table, which keeps in-frame sequences only. Checked studies attribute under half of the gap to unresolved V genes and leave the rest unexplained. That table is the source of V, J and clone size, and D and trimming were worked out from the DNA. This sample is represented by 120,000 or so clones; approximately 71% of them were singletons. Clones ranked in the top ten supply 3% to 4% of the sample.

Concerning this clone: There is no known antigen for this receptor. The sample holds no much larger clone one base away, and base qualities are not on file.

The cohort comprised fewer than 700 healthy bone marrow donors. Cohort members were all nominally healthy when sampled, although unrecorded immune exposures were likely present. The donor was CMV seronegative and belonged to the group of around 350 seronegative cohort members. A peripheral blood sample was collected from each donor, and TCR beta sequencing was performed on peripheral blood mononuclear cells. The Qiagen DNeasy Blood Extraction Kit was used to extract genomic DNA from the blood cell samples. The sequencing sample was made of PBMCs. The clonotype originates from a woman in her 50s in good health and CMV-seronegative.

Here the CDR3 is given as CASSLAGNTYEQYF. The nucleotide sequence reads as follows: TGCGCCAGCAGCTTGGCGGGGAACACCTACGAGCAGTACTTC. This chain is built from TRBV5-1 and TRBJ2-7; a tentative D call is TRBD2 (5 bases match). CDR3 length: 14 amino acids, cysteine to phenylalanine. Only CDR3 DNA is held: 42 bases, read in frame from base 1. The germline V gene specifies SGHRS as CDR1 and YFSETQ as CDR2. Trimming costs V 0 bases and J 2 bases, and their ends lie 9 bases apart.